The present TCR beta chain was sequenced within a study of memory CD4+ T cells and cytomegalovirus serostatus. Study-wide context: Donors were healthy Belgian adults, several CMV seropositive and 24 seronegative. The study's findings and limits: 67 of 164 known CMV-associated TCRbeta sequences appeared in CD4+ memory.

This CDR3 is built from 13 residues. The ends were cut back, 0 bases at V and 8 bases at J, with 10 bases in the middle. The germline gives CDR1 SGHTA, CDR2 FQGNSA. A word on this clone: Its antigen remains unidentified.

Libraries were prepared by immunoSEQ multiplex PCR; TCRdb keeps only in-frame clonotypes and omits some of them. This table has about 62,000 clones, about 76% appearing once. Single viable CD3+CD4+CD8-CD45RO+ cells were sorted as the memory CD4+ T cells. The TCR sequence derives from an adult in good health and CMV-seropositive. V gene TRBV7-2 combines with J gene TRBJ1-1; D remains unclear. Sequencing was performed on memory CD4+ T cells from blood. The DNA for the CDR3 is TGTGCCAGCAGCTTAGCCATCGACCGAGAAGCTTTCTTT. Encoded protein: CASSLAIDREAFF. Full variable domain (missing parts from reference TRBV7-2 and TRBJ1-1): GAGVSQSPSNKVTEKGKDVELRCDPISGHTALYWYRQSLGQGLEFLIYFQGNSAPDKSGLPSDRFSAERTGGSVSTLTIQRTQQEDSAVYLCASSLAIDREAFFGQGTRLTVV.